The 7 T cell receptor beta chains presented below share a single source sample, sequenced in a study of T cell changes during pregnancy in multiple sclerosis. Libraries were prepared by immunoSEQ multiplex PCR; TCRdb keeps only in-frame clonotypes and omits some of them. The profile shows tens of thousands of clones, about nine tenths of them singletons. Source: CD4+ T cells from peripheral blood mononuclear cells, taken after pregnancy. All receptors derive from a female donor in good health, enrolled as a control in a pregnancy study.

The chain couples TRBV5-1 to TRBJ2-1; TRBD2 matches at 10 bases. The CDR3 is made up of 16 amino acids. J gave up 3 bases and V 3 bases, and 6 bases lay outside the gene matches. Germline lookup yields CDR1 SGHRS and CDR2 YFSETQ. The CDR3 here is CASSSGLADYYNEQFF. The CDR3 nucleotides are TGCGCCAGCAGCTCCGGACTAGCGGATTACTACAATGAGCAGTTCTTC.

The gene calls are TRBV11-1 and TRBJ2-5, with a tentative D call TRBD2 (6 bases). Germline V gene lookup returns CDR1 SGHAT and CDR2 FQDESV (reference sequence). V lost 5 bases to trimming and J lost 6 bases, with 16 bases between them. The CDR3 length is 14 residues. CDR3 nucleotides: TGTGCCAGCAGCCACCCTACCGGGAGTCAGACCCAGTACTTC. This encodes CASSHPTGSQTQYF.

The J gene is TRBJ2-2, the V gene TRBV2; 8 bases agree with TRBD1. The CDR3 has 17 residues. V gave up 6 bases and J gave up 4 bases; unmatched junction bases: 13. Germline V gene sequence: CDR1 SNHLY, CDR2 FYNNEI. The DNA of the CDR3 is TGTGCCAGCAGCCCGGGACAGGTCCTGAGGGGCACCGGGGAGCTGTTTTTT. It translates to CASSPGQVLRGTGELFF.

This clone has more than one count but fewer than ten. V is TRBV5-1 and J is TRBJ2-3, with D possibly being TRBD1 (6 bases). The CDR3 extends over 16 amino acids. Per germline, CDR1 SGHRS and CDR2 YFSETQ. V dropped 4 bases and J dropped 2 bases, with 17 bases sitting between them. CDR3 in amino acids: CASSTGTLSPTDTQYF. CDR3 in DNA: TGCGCCAGCAGCACCGGGACACTTTCCCCCACAGATACGCAGTATTTT.

The V gene is TRBV7-8, the J gene TRBJ1-3; maybe TRBD1 (6 bases). The CDR3 contains 13 residues. Germline assignment: CDR1 SGHVS and CDR2 FQNEAQ. The ends were cut back, 5 bases at V and 4 bases at J, with 9 bases in the middle. CDR3 DNA sequence: TGTGCCAGCAGCGTCGACAGGGGAAACACCATATATTTT. Amino acid sequence: CASSVDRGNTIYF.

This chain connects TRBV11-2 to TRBJ2-1; D may be TRBD2 (5 bases). Germline V gene data show CDR1 as SGHAT and CDR2 as FQNNGV. With 7 bases removed from V and 4 bases from J, the gap between germline ends came to 11 bases. This CDR3 has 13 amino acids. The CDR3 reads CASKEDGYNEQFF. CDR3 DNA sequence: TGTGCCAGCAAGGAGGACGGATACAATGAGCAGTTCTTC.

V is TRBV6-6 and J is TRBJ2-7, with D perhaps matching TRBD1 (5 bases). V lost 5 bases, J lost 3 bases, and 17 bases lay in between. The CDR3 spans 15 residues. Germline CDR1 and CDR2: MNHNY and SVGAGI (reference sequence). CDR3 in DNA: TGTGCCAGCAGTACACAGGTAGGTGGACGCTACGAGCAGTACTTC. Translating it yields CASSTQVGGRYEQYF.